These T cell receptor beta chains were read from a single sample in a study of shared clonotypes between healthy human individuals. Measured with immunoSEQ multiplex PCR; TCRdb has only the in-frame clones, and not every one. The data contain about 490,000 clones, about 72% of them singletons. The sequenced sample was PBMCs. The source of these receptors is a woman aged 40 to 55 in good health. Some clones in this sample may be carry-over from other donors' samples. CDR3s leave out the opening cysteine and the closing phenylalanine or tryptophan.

v_gene: TRBV27; j_gene: TRBJ1-2; CDR3aa: ASSPGQLHYGYT
v_gene: TRBV7-2; j_gene: TRBJ2-7; CDR3aa: ASSPRGRVTYEQY
v_gene: TRBV4-1; j_gene: TRBJ2-7; CDR3aa: ASSQGVIYRAGFEQY
v_gene: TRBV11-3; j_gene: TRBJ2-1; CDR3aa: ASSLAGYYNEQF
v_gene: TRBV5-1; j_gene: TRBJ1-5; CDR3aa: ASSLGQGENQPQH
v_gene: TRBV19; j_gene: TRBJ2-2; CDR3aa: ASSPVETRTGELF
v_gene: TRBV5-1; j_gene: TRBJ2-1; CDR3aa: ASSFVAEPIPYEQF
v_gene: TRBV5-1; j_gene: TRBJ1-1; CDR3aa: ASRKGNGNTEAF
v_gene: TRBV5-4; j_gene: TRBJ2-2; CDR3aa: ASSLDRGNGELF
v_gene: TRBV7-3; j_gene: TRBJ1-1; CDR3aa: ASSLGGGSNTEAF
v_gene: TRBV6-1; j_gene: TRBJ1-1; CDR3aa: ASSPWDRGYGF
v_gene: TRBV5-4; j_gene: TRBJ2-3; CDR3aa: ASSQPTVRSTDTQY
v_gene: TRBV28; j_gene: TRBJ2-5; CDR3aa: ASSRGTSGKEETQY
v_gene: TRBV9; j_gene: TRBJ2-3; CDR3aa: ASSVGRGRAGNTQY
v_gene: TRBV27; j_gene: TRBJ2-5; CDR3aa: ASSLIVGETQY
v_gene: TRBV11-2; j_gene: TRBJ1-2; CDR3aa: ASSSEGNGYT
v_gene: TRBV30; j_gene: TRBJ1-5; CDR3aa: AWSKGYSNQPQH
v_gene: TRBV30; j_gene: TRBJ1-2; CDR3aa: AWSVLGTGDYT
v_gene: TRBV4-3; j_gene: TRBJ2-3; CDR3aa: ASSQDLGTDTQY
v_gene: TRBV7-3; j_gene: TRBJ2-1; CDR3aa: ASSLDSGGYNEQF
v_gene: TRBV7-8; j_gene: TRBJ2-5; CDR3aa: ASSLGTTIQETQY
v_gene: TRBV29-1; j_gene: TRBJ2-2; CDR3aa: SVEVASGTGELF
v_gene: TRBV28; j_gene: TRBJ1-3; CDR3aa: ASSLEMGISGNTIY
v_gene: TRBV7-9; j_gene: TRBJ1-1; CDR3aa: ASSFWGNTEAF